The present T cell receptor (beta chain) was sequenced within a study of technical replicates of blood from several donors. CDR1 LNHDA and CDR2 SQIVND come from the germline V gene (reference sequence). Losses at the gene ends were 7 bases for V and 6 bases for J; bases not matched to a gene: 10. There are 15 residues in the CDR3. Assay used: immunoSEQ multiplex PCR; TCRdb lists only in-frame clones, some missing. The sample carries 65,000 to 90,000 clones, approximately 86% recorded once. The sample taken for sequencing was PBMCs. This receptor was identified in a human donor in good health. Some clones in this sample may be carry-over from other donors' samples. This chain joins TRBV19 and TRBJ2-1; 9 bases map to TRBD2. CDR3 DNA sequence: TGTGCCAGTACCCCGCGGGGGGGCCGGTCCAATGAGCAGTTCTTC. Translating gives CASTPRGGRSNEQFF.